These T cell receptor beta chains were read from a single sample in a study of T-cell memory formation after mild COVID-19. TCRdb reprocessed the 5' RACE reads with MiXCR, giving one entry per CDR3 protein. The table has a few hundred thousand distinct CDR3 sequences, less than 25% seen once; the top ten hold around 9.2%. Sample: PBMCs or a T cell subset sorted from them (not recorded which). The receptors stem from an adult woman who had mild COVID-19 (a few samples of this study predate the infection). Cell type and time point are not known. CDR3s include the opening cysteine and the closing phenylalanine or tryptophan. Fields, in order: J gene, clone size, D gene, V gene, CDR3 protein, CDR3 DNA. D genes are given only for firm matches. Expanded clones are given a class, and other clones once, few, many or no size at all.

J: TRBJ1-5; size: NA; D: NA; V: TRBV20-1; CDR3: CSARITGATNQPQHF; DNA: TGCAGTGCTAGGATAACGGGGGCTACCAATCAGCCCCAGCATTTT
J: TRBJ2-3; size: NA; D: TRBD2; V: TRBV5-1; CDR3: CATTSGTSTDTQYF; DNA: TGCGCCACCACTAGCGGAACTAGCACAGATACGCAGTATTTT
J: TRBJ2-3; size: NA; D: NA; V: TRBV2; CDR3: CASSDTRDRSTQYF; DNA: TGTGCCAGCAGCGACACTCGGGACCGCTCTACGCAGTATTTT
J: TRBJ1-1; size: NA; D: NA; V: TRBV5-1; CDR3: CASSPQTINTEAFF; DNA: TGCGCCAGCAGCCCCCAAACTATAAACACTGAAGCTTTCTTT
J: TRBJ2-5; size: few; D: NA; V: TRBV15; CDR3: CATSRRQATGQETQYF; DNA: TGTGCCACCAGCAGGAGACAGGCCACCGGCCAAGAGACCCAGTACTTC
J: TRBJ2-1; size: NA; D: TRBD2; V: TRBV6-5; CDR3: CASSYSGLAGGYNEQFF; DNA: TGTGCCAGCAGTTACTCAGGCCTAGCGGGGGGCTACAATGAGCAGTTCTTC
J: TRBJ2-7; size: NA; D: NA; V: TRBV12-3/TRBV12-4; CDR3: CASSFGAEQYF; DNA: TGTGCCAGCAGTTTTGGGGCCGAGCAGTACTTC
J: TRBJ1-1; size: few; D: NA; V: TRBV6-5; CDR3: CASLRTEANTEAFF; DNA: TGTGCCAGCTTACGGACAGAGGCTAACACTGAAGCTTTCTTT
J: TRBJ2-2; size: NA; D: TRBD2; V: TRBV4-1; CDR3: CASSPLAGGLNTGELFF; DNA: TGCGCCAGCAGCCCACTGGCGGGGGGTCTTAACACCGGGGAGCTGTTTTTT
J: TRBJ2-7; size: NA; D: TRBD2; V: TRBV7-9; CDR3: CASSLGEGPDTYEQYF; DNA: TGTGCCAGCAGCTTGGGGGAGGGGCCAGATACCTACGAGCAGTACTTC
J: TRBJ2-7; size: many; D: NA; V: TRBV12-3/TRBV12-4; CDR3: CASSSRRGYEQYF; DNA: TGTGCCAGCAGCTCACGCCGGGGTTACGAGCAGTACTTC
J: TRBJ2-1; size: NA; D: TRBD2; V: TRBV20-1; CDR3: CSARDRLAGGSSLEQFF; DNA: TGCAGTGCTAGAGACCGACTAGCGGGAGGTTCCTCGCTAGAGCAGTTCTTC
J: TRBJ1-1; size: few; D: NA; V: TRBV7-9; CDR3: CAIQGSDTEAFF; DNA: TGTGCCATCCAGGGGAGCGACACTGAAGCTTTCTTT
J: TRBJ1-6; size: NA; D: NA; V: TRBV10-3; CDR3: CAITVDSSSPLHF; DNA: TGTGCCATCACCGTGGACAGCAGTTCACCCCTCCACTTT
J: TRBJ1-2; size: many; D: TRBD1; V: TRBV5-1; CDR3: CASRPYTGQGGGYTF; DNA: TGCGCCAGCCGCCCATATACGGGACAGGGGGGTGGCTACACCTTC
J: TRBJ2-5; size: few; D: NA; V: TRBV12-3/TRBV12-4; CDR3: CASSDRVAGDQETQYF; DNA: TGTGCCAGCAGCGACAGGGTTGCGGGGGATCAAGAGACCCAGTACTTC
J: TRBJ2-7; size: NA; D: NA; V: TRBV6-6; CDR3: CASGGLHSYEQYF; DNA: TGTGCCAGCGGGGGTCTGCACTCCTACGAGCAGTACTTC
J: TRBJ2-7; size: NA; D: NA; V: TRBV5-1; CDR3: CASSSDIFYEQYF; DNA: TGCGCCAGCAGTTCGGACATATTCTACGAGCAGTACTTC
J: TRBJ2-1; size: few; D: NA; V: TRBV9; CDR3: CASSVAVLSSYNEQFF; DNA: TGTGCCAGCAGCGTAGCGGTACTCAGCTCCTACAATGAGCAGTTCTTC
J: TRBJ2-3; size: NA; D: NA; V: TRBV5-1; CDR3: CASSLAQASTDTQYF; DNA: TGCGCCAGCAGCTTGGCCCAGGCCAGCACAGATACGCAGTATTTT
J: TRBJ1-1; size: many; D: NA; V: TRBV7-9; CDR3: CASSLVSGTIEAFF; DNA: TGTGCCAGCAGCCTCGTCTCCGGGACAATTGAAGCTTTCTTT
J: TRBJ1-1; size: NA; D: NA; V: TRBV10-3; CDR3: CAISGVSGTEAFF; DNA: TGTGCCATCAGTGGTGTATCGGGAACTGAAGCTTTCTTT
J: TRBJ2-1; size: NA; D: TRBD2; V: TRBV20-1; CDR3: CSARGGLAGAVDEQFF; DNA: TGCAGTGCTAGGGGGGGACTAGCGGGAGCAGTAGATGAGCAGTTCTTC